The 12 T cell receptor beta chains below all came from one sample that was sequenced in a study of T cell repertoires in aging, cancer and after chemotherapy. TRB rearrangements spanning V, D and J were amplified using mixed TRB-A/B primers. One entry per CDR3 protein results from TCRdb running MiXCR on the multiplex PCR reads. Among about 12,000 distinct CDR3 sequences listed, roughly 32% were seen once. TCR beta rearrangements were amplified from peripheral blood genomic DNA. Source material: blood. The source of these receptors is a human donor in good health. The donor label of this sample is uncertain.

By sample share, this clonotype is medium-sized. The V call is TRBV19, the J call TRBJ1-6, with D perhaps matching TRBD1 (5 bases). CDR3 length: 15 amino acids. V was pared by 1 base and J by 11 bases, with 15 bases between. CDR1 and CDR2 from the germline V gene are LNHDA and SQIVND (reference sequence). CDR3 region: CASSIVLRGNTPLHF. CDR3 in DNA: TGTGCCAGTAGTATAGTGTTGAGGGGAAATACACCCCTCCACTTT. The entire variable domain, with the rest obtained from reference TRBV19 and TRBJ1-6, is as follows: DGGITQSPKYLFRKEGQNVTLSCEQNLNHDAMYWYRQDPGQGLRLIYYSQIVNDFQKGDIAEGYSVSREKKESFPLTVTSAQKNPTAFYLCASSIVLRGNTPLHFGNGTRLTVT.

This clonotype has a handful of counts. This rearrangement joins TRBV18 to TRBJ1-5; TRBD1 might be the D (5 bases). Between the trimmed V and J ends, which lost 0 bases and 4 bases, there was a span of 7 bases. The length of the CDR3 is 14 residues. Germline assignment: CDR1 KGHSH and CDR2 LQKENI. CDR3 coding DNA: TGTGCCAGCTCACCACCAGGGACGAATCAGCCCCAGCATTTT. It encodes CASSPPGTNQPQHF.

This clonotype was picked up a small number of times. V and J are TRBV30 and TRBJ2-4; D is unclear. The CDR3 is 15 residues long. Germline lookup yields CDR1 GTSNPN and CDR2 SVGIG (reference sequence). V lost 0 bases to trimming and J lost 0 bases, with 9 bases between them. The CDR3 DNA sequence: TGTGCCTGGAGTGTAGTCCCCCAAGCCAAAAACATTCAGTACTTC. Its protein is CAWSVVPQAKNIQYF. The full variable domain, rest sourced from reference TRBV30 and TRBJ2-4, is SQTIHQWPATLVQPVGSPLSLECTVEGTSNPNLYWYRQAAGRGLQLLFYSVGIGQISSEVPQNLSASRPQDRQFILSSKKLLLSDSGFYLCAWSVVPQAKNIQYFGAGTRLSVL.

The chain recombines TRBV27 with TRBJ2-7; a weak D match, TRBD2 (6 bases). The V gene's germline CDR1 is MNHEY and CDR2 SMNVEV (reference sequence). Trimming took 4 bases from V and 0 from J, leaving 10 bases between them. This CDR3 region has 14 residues. The CDR3 coding sequence is TGTGCCAGCAGTTCTTGGGACTCCTCCTACGAGCAGTACTTC. Protein sequence: CASSSWDSSYEQYF.

By frequency in the sample, this clonotype is medium-sized (0.01 to 0.1%). The chain joins TRBV11-1 to TRBJ2-7; D not resolved. This CDR3 is built from 11 residues. CDR1 and CDR2 (germline): SGHAT, FQDESV (reference sequence). V dropped 5 bases and J dropped 5 bases, with 7 bases sitting between them. As DNA, the CDR3 is TGTGCCAGCAGCGGACGAAACGAGCAGTACTTC. This sequence encodes CASSGRNEQYF.

The chain carries TRBV7-6 and TRBJ1-1, with no clear D. The CDR3 totals 15 residues. Trimming stripped 1 base from V and 4 bases from J, with 13 bases between. In germline, CDR1 is SGHVS, CDR2 FNYEAQ. The CDR3 nucleotides are TGTGCCAGCAGCTTAGTCGGCGTAGAGAGCACTGAAGCTTTCTTT. This codes for CASSLVGVESTEAFF.

The chain links TRBV5-6 to TRBJ2-5; 12 bases are a match to TRBD2. Looked up from germline, CDR1 is SGHDT and CDR2 is YYEEEE. The CDR3 covers 15 residues. The trim removed 4 bases at V and 2 bases at J, leaving 3 bases unmatched. This chain's CDR3 is CASSTSGGTQETQYF. For the CDR3, the DNA is TGTGCCAGCAGCACTAGCGGGGGGACTCAAGAGACCCAGTACTTC.

The chain couples TRBV2 to TRBJ2-6; a weak D match, TRBD1 (6 bases). In germline, CDR1 is SNHLY, CDR2 FYNNEI. V was clipped by 0 bases and J by 0 bases, with 18 bases between them. The CDR3 length is 20 residues. This CDR3 reads CASSEAGTLPFSSGANVLTF. The DNA for the CDR3 is TGTGCCAGCAGTGAAGCGGGGACACTACCTTTTAGCTCTGGGGCCAACGTCCTGACTTTC.

As concerns this clonotype: A read error is possible here, since a much larger clone lies one base away. The DNA for the CDR3 is TGTGCCAGTAGTAAGGGTCGAAGTAGCTCCTACGAGCAGTACTTC. It yields the protein CASSKGRSSSYEQYF. This chain joins TRBV19 and TRBJ2-7; D gene uncertain. CDR1 and CDR2 from the germline V gene are LNHDA and SQIVND (reference sequence). The length of the CDR3 is 15 residues. V dropped 4 bases and J dropped 0 bases, with 13 bases sitting between them.

The rearrangement joins TRBV7-2 to TRBJ2-7; TRBD1 matches 9 bases. J gave up 2 bases and V 0 bases, and 5 bases lay outside the gene matches. CDR1 and CDR2 from the germline V gene are SGHTA and FQGNSA. The CDR3 has 16 residues. CDR3 sequence (DNA): TGTGCCAGCAGCTTAGCGCCCTACAGGGGGCCCTACGAGCAGTACTTC. This codes for CASSLAPYRGPYEQYF.

In this sample, this clonotype is medium-sized (0.01 to 0.1%). The V and J genes are TRBV15 and TRBJ2-7, with 9 bases matching TRBD1. J gave up 2 bases and V 5 bases, and 4 bases lay outside the gene matches. Germline V gene data show CDR1 as LNHNV and CDR2 as YYDKDF (reference sequence). The CDR3 has 14 residues. In nucleotides, the CDR3 is TGTGCCACCAGCCCGGACAGGGGCCCCTACGAGCAGTACTTC. Translating gives CATSPDRGPYEQYF.

The chain has TRBV29-1 and TRBJ2-6; 12 bases map to TRBD1. Looked up from germline, CDR1 is SQVTM and CDR2 is ANQGSEA. V lost 6 bases, J lost 4 bases, and 1 base stayed unmatched. CDR3 length: 14 amino acids. Written as DNA, the CDR3 is TGCAGCGTGGGACAGGGGGCAGGGGCCAACGTCCTGACTTTC. This sequence encodes CSVGQGAGANVLTF.